The sequence of this TCR beta chain was determined in a study of blood T cell repertoires in COVID-19. For the study at large: COVID-19 samples collected from the United States, Italy and Spain covered acute and convalescent phases. Nucleic acid was either cDNA or gDNA, and it came from T cells, B-cell-depleted T cells, or PBMCs.

Trimming at V came to 4 bases and at J to 6 bases, leaving 7 bases not matched to a gene. This CDR3 spans 15 amino acids. In germline, CDR1 is LNHDA, CDR2 SQIVND (reference sequence). Only one count was recorded for this clone. Source study methods: Reference gene primer amplification yielded estimated nucleated cell counts. Produced via immunoSEQ multiplex PCR; TCRdb's table is partial and in-frame only. V and J calls and clone size come straight from that table; D and trimming were deduced from the DNA. The top ten clones hold 6.6% of a sample with around 68,000 clones, roughly 87% of them seen once.

The specimen sequenced was peripheral blood. This rearrangement joins TRBV19 to TRBJ2-1, with 9 bases fitting TRBD2. The sequence came from a man aged 50 to 59 with active COVID-19. The CDR3 sequence is CASSTPLAGVNEQFF. CDR3 DNA sequence: TGTGCCAGTAGTACACCCTTAGCGGGAGTCAATGAGCAGTTCTTC.